The following is a T cell receptor beta chain sequence with its context. Its antigen is currently unknown. The data belong to a study of OX40 agonist ivuxolimab in advanced cancers. On the study more broadly: The study reported partial responses in three patients: one hepatocellular carcinoma, two cutaneous melanoma. Study conclusions and caveats: CD4+ and CD8+ blood T cells expanded clonally by week 6 at 0.1 to 3.0 mg/kg.

V was trimmed by 6 bases and J by 8 bases, leaving 13 bases between them. The CDR3 runs to 11 residues. Germline values: CDR1 DFQATT, CDR2 SNEGSKA (reference sequence). Profiled with immunoSEQ multiplex PCR; TCRdb holds only in-frame clones, not every one. This sample has approximately 79,000 clones, with approximately 85% found just once. This TCR was recovered from an adult with an advanced solid tumor such as melanoma, head and neck, liver or kidney cancer. The chain couples TRBV20-1 to TRBJ1-2, with D uncertain. The sequences come from CD4+ or CD8+ T cells sorted from blood, collected in a trial of the OX40 agonist ivuxolimab. CDR3 loop: CSASREKGYTF. The CDR3 DNA is TGCAGTGCCTCTCGGGAGAAGGGCTACACCTTC.